What follows are 5 T cell receptor beta chains derived from one specimen sequenced in a study of shared clonotypes between healthy human individuals. Some clones are missing from TCRdb's copy, which holds only in-frame ones; the method was immunoSEQ multiplex PCR. The table has about 2.1 million clones, about 93% seen once. Positive CCR7 selection of CD45RO-negative cells yielded the naive CD8 cells, and terminally differentiated effector memory CD45RA+ cells were excluded. Material: naive CD8+ T cells from PBMCs. Receptor source: a young man in good health. Some clones in this sample may be carry-over from other donors' samples.

V gene TRBV19 combines with J gene TRBJ1-4; unclear D gene. Germline loops: CDR1 LNHDA, CDR2 SQIVND (reference sequence). Trimming cost V 7 bases and J 3 bases, with 12 bases left between them. There are 14 residues in the CDR3. For the CDR3, the DNA is TGTGCCAGTAAAAAGCTCGCCTCTAATGAAAAACTGTTTTTT. Translated, it gives CASKKLASNEKLFF.

The rearrangement links TRBV10-3 to TRBJ2-3; 7 bases are shared with TRBD2. The CDR3 extends over 16 amino acids. Per germline, CDR1 ENHRY and CDR2 SYGVKD. J lost 2 bases, V lost 2 bases, and 7 bases had no gene match. CDR3 nucleotides: TGTGCCATCAGTGAGAATGTCGGACTAGACACAGATACGCAGTATTTT. Protein: CAISENVGLDTDTQYF.

DNA for the CDR3: TGTGCCAGCAGCGCCCAGGGGAAAAACACTGAAGCTTTCTTT. It encodes CASSAQGKNTEAFF. The V and J genes are TRBV9 and TRBJ1-1; TRBD1 is a possible D gene (6 bases). The CDR3 has 14 amino acids. Germline CDR1 SGDLS, CDR2 YYNGEE. V was pared by 3 bases and J by 2 bases, with 11 bases between.

The rearrangement uses TRBV7-9 and TRBJ1-6; no definite D call. The germline V gene has CDR1 SEHNR and CDR2 FQNEAQ (reference sequence). The CDR3 totals 14 residues. The V end was cut by 1 base, the J end by 9 bases, with 10 bases between. The CDR3 is CASSLVSETSPLHF. CDR3 DNA: TGTGCCAGCAGCTTAGTATCAGAGACTTCACCCCTCCACTTT.

This clone came up once. Distinct nucleotide sequences in the sample also encode this CDR3. The CDR3 DNA follows: TGTGCCAGCAGTGGGGGGTATAGCACAGATACGCAGTATTTT. Protein sequence: CASSGGYSTDTQYF. The chain couples TRBV2 to TRBJ2-3; either TRBD1 or TRBD2 may supply D (5 bases each). CDR3 length equals 14 residues. Per the germline V gene, CDR1 is SNHLY and CDR2 is FYNNEI. With 4 bases removed from V and 0 bases from J, the gap between germline ends came to 8 bases.